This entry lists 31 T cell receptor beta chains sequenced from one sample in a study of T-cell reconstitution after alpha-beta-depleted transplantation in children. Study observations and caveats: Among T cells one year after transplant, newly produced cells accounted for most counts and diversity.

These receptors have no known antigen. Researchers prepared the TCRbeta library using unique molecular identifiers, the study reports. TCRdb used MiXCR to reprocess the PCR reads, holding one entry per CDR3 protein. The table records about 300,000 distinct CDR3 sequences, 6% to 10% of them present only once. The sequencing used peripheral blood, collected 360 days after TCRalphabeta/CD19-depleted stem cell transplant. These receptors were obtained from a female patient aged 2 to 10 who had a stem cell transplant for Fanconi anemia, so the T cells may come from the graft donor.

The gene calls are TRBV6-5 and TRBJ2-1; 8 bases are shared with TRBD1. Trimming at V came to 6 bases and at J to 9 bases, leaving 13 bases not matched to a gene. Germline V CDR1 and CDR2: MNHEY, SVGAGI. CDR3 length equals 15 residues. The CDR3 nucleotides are TGTGCCAGCAGATACAGGGGGAATGAGGAGAGTGAGCAGTTCTTC. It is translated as CASRYRGNEESEQFF.

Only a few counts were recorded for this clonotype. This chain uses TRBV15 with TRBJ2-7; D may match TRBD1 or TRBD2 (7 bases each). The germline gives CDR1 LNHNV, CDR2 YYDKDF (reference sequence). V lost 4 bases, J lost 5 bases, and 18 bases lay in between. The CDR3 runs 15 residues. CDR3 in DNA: TGTGCCACCAGCAAACAACCAGGGGGAGGGGACGAGCAGTACTTC. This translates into CATSKQPGGGDEQYF.

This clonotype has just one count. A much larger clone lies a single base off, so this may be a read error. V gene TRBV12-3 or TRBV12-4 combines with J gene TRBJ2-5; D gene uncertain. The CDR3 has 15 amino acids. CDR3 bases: TGTGCCGGCAGTTTGCCCGACGGACGGTTAGAGACCCAGTACTTC. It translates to CAGSLPDGRLETQYF.

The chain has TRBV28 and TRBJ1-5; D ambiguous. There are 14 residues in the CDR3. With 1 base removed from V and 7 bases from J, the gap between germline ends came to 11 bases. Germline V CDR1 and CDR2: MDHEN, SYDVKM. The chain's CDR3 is CASSLSPEYQPQHF. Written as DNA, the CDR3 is TGTGCCAGCAGTTTATCACCAGAGTACCAGCCCCAGCATTTT.

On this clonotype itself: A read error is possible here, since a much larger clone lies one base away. The CDR3 is CAISDTGGINQPQHF. DNA for the CDR3: TGTGCCATCAGTGATACCGGAGGGATCAATCAGCCCCAGCATTTT. V is TRBV10-3 and J is TRBJ1-5; no firm D call. The CDR3 has 15 residues. Germline assignment: CDR1 ENHRY and CDR2 SYGVKD. V was cut by 3 bases and J by 3 bases, with 12 bases left in between.

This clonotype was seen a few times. CDR3 in DNA: TGTGCCAGCAGTCCTTCGGGGGGAGACTCCTACGAGCAGTACGTC. Protein sequence: CASSPSGGDSYEQYV. V usage is TRBV7-2 and J usage is TRBJ2-7, with 7 bases lining up with TRBD2. J was trimmed by 0 bases and V by 6 bases; bases with no gene match: 8. Germline CDR1 is SGHTA and CDR2 is FQGNSA. There are 15 residues in the CDR3.

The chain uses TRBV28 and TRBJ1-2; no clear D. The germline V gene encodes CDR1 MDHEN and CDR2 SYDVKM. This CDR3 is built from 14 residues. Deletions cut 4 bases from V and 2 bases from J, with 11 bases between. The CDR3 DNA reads TGTGCCAGCAGTTCAGGACGGGAAAACTATGGCTACACCTTC. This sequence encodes CASSSGRENYGYTF.

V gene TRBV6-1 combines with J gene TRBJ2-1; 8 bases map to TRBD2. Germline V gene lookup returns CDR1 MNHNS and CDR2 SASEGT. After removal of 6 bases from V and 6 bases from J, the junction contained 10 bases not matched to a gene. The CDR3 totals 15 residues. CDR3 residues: CASSRVGGALNEQFF. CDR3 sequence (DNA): TGTGCCAGCAGCCGGGTCGGGGGGGCCCTCAATGAGCAGTTCTTC.

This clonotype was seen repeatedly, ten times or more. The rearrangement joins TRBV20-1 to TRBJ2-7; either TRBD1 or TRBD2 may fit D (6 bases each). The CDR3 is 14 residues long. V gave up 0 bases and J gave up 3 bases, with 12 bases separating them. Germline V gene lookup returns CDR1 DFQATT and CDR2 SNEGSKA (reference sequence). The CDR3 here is CSARDRRGLYEQYF. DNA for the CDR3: TGCAGTGCTAGAGATCGCAGGGGACTCTACGAGCAGTACTTC.

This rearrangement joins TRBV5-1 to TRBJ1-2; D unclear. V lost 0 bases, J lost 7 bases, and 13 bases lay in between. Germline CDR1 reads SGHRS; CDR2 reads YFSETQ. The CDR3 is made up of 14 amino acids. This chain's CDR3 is CASSLAGNTVGYTF. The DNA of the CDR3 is TGCGCCAGCAGCTTGGCCGGTAATACTGTTGGCTACACCTTC.

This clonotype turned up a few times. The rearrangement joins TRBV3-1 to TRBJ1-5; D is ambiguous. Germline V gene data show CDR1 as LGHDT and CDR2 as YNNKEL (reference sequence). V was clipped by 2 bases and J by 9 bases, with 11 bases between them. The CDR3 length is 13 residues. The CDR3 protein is CASSQTLLGPQHF. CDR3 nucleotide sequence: TGTGCCAGCAGCCAAACCCTCCTAGGGCCCCAGCATTTT.

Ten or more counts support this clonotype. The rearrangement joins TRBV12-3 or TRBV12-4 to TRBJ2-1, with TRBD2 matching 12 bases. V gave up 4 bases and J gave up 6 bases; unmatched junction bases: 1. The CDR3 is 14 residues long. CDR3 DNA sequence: TGTGCCAGCAGTTCTAGCGGGAGGGCCAATGAGCAGTTCTTC. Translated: CASSSSGRANEQFF.

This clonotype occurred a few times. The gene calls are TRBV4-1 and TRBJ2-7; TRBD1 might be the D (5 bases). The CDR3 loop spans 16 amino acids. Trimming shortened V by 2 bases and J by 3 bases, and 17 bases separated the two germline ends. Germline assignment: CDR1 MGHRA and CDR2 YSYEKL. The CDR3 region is CASSQSAQGAHYEQYF. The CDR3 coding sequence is TGCGCCAGCAGCCAATCCGCCCAGGGTGCCCACTACGAGCAGTACTTC.

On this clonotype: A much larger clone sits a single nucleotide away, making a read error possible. The CDR3 nucleotides are TGTGCCAGCAGCCCCCAGGTGGTCAATGAGCAGTTCTTC. Residues: CASSPQVVNEQFF. The rearrangement links TRBV7-7 to TRBJ2-1; D unresolved. This CDR3 contains 13 residues. Trimming removed 5 bases from V and 6 bases from J, with 11 bases in between. Germline CDR1 is SSHAT and CDR2 is FNYEAQ (reference sequence).

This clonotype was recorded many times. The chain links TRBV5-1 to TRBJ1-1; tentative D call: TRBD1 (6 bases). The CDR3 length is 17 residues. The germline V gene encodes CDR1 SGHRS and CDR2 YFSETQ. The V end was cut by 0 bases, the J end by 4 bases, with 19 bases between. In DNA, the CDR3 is TGCGCCAGCAGCTTGGGGGACACTAACCCCAGCGGCACTGAAGCTTTCTTT. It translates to CASSLGDTNPSGTEAFF.

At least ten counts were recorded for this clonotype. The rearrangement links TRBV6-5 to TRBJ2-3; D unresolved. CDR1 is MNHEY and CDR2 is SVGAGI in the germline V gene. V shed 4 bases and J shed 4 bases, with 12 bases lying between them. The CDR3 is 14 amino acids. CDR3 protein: CASSLVGISDTQYF. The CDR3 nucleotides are TGTGCCAGCAGTTTAGTGGGTATCTCAGATACGCAGTATTTT.

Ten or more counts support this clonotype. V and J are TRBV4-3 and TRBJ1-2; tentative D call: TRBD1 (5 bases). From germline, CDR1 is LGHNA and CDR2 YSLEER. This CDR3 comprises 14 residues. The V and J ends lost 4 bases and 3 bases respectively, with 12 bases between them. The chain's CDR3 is CASSPQRGDYGYTF. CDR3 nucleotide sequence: TGCGCCAGCAGCCCTCAAAGGGGAGACTATGGCTACACCTTC.

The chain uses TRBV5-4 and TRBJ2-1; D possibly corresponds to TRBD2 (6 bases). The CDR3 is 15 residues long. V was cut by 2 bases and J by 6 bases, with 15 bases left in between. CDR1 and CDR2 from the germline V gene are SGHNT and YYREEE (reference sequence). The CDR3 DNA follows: TGTGCCAGCAGCTTAGACGGGACGGGGGTCAATGAGCAGTTCTTC. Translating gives CASSLDGTGVNEQFF.

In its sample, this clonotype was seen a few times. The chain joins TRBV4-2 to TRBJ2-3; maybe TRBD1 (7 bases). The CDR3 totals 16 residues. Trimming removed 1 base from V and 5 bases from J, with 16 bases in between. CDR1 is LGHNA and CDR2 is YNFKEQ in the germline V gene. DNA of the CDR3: TGTGCCAGCAGCCAAGCGCAGGGGGGTGAAGGAGATACGCAGTATTTT. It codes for CASSQAQGGEGDTQYF.

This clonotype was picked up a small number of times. The CDR3 bases are TGTGCCAGCAGTGAAGGGCTAGTCATGAATGAGCAGTTCTTC. It codes for CASSEGLVMNEQFF. The chain links TRBV6-1 to TRBJ2-1; no firm D call. V lost 1 base to trimming and J lost 7 bases, with 11 bases between them. Per the germline V gene, CDR1 is MNHNS and CDR2 is SASEGT. The CDR3 spans 14 residues.

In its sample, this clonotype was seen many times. CDR3 in amino acids: CASSLPPGTQYF. DNA for the CDR3: TGTGCCAGCAGCTTGCCTCCCGGGACCCAGTACTTC. The J gene is TRBJ2-5, the V gene TRBV5-6; D is uncertain. There are 12 residues in the CDR3. V was pared by 1 base and J by 7 bases, with 8 bases between. Germline V gene data show CDR1 as SGHDT and CDR2 as YYEEEE. Variable domain in full (rest from reference TRBV5-6 and TRBJ2-5): DAGVTQSPTHLIKTRGQQVTLRCSPKSGHDTVSWYQQALGQGPQFIFQYYEEEERQRGNFPDRFSGHQFPNYSSELNVNALLLGDSALYLCASSLPPGTQYFGPGTRLLVL.

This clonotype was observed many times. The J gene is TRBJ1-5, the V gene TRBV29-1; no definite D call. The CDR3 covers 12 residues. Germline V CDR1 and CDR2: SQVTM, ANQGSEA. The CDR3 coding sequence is TGCAACAGACCGCGCTACAATCAGCCCCAGCATTTT. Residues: CNRPRYNQPQHF.

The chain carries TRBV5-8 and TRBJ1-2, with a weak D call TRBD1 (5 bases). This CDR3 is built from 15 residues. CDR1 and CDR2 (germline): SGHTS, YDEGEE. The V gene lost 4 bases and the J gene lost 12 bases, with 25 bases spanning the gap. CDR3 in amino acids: CASSAIEGVVGFDTF. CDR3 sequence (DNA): TGTGCCAGCAGCGCCATCGAAGGGGTGGTGGGTTTCGACACCTTC. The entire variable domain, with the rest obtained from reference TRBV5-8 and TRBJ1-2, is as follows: EAGVTQSPTHLIKTRGQQATLRCSPISGHTSVYWYQQALGLGLQFLLWYDEGEERNRGNFPPRFSGRQFPNYSSELNVNALELEDSALYLCASSAIEGVVGFDTFGSGTRLTVV.

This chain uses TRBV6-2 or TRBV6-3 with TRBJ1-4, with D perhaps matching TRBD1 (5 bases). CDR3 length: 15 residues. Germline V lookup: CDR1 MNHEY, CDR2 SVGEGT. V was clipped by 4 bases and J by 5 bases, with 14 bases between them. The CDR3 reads CASSFPGTLNEKLFF. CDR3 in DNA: TGTGCCAGCAGTTTTCCCGGGACCCTGAATGAAAAACTGTTTTTT.

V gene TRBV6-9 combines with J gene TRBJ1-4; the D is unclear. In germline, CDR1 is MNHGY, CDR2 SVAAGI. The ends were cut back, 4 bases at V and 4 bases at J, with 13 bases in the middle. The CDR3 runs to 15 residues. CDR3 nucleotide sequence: TGTGCCAGCAGTTTCGGAGCCGCGGTTAATGAAAAACTGTTTTTT. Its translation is CASSFGAAVNEKLFF.

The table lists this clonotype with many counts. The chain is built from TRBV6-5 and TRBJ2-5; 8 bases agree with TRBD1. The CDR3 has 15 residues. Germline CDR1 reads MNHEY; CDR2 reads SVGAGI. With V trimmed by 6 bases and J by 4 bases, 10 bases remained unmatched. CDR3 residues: CASSYGQGSTETQYF. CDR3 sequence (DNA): TGTGCCAGCAGCTACGGACAGGGAAGTACAGAGACCCAGTACTTC.

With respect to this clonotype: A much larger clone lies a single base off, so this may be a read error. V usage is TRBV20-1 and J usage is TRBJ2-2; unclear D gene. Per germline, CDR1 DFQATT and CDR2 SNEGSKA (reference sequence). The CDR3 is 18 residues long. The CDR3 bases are TGCTGTGCTAGAGTCGGGTTTGGTGGGATTCCTCGGACCGGGGAGCTGTTTTTT. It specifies CCARVGFGGIPRTGELFF.

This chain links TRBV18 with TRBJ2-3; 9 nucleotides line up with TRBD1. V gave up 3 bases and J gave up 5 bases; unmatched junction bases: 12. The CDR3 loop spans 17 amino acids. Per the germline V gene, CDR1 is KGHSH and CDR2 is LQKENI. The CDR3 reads CASSPTRTGAYRDTQYF. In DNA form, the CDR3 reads TGTGCCAGCTCACCTACGAGGACAGGGGCATATAGAGATACGCAGTATTTT.

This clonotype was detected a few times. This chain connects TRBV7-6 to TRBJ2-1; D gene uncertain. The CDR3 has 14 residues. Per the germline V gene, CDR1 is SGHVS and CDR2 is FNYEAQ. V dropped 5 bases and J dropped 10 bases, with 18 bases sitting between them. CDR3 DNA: TGTGCCAGCAGCCCCGAGACCCCCCCAAGGGAGCAGTTCTTC. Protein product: CASSPETPPREQFF.

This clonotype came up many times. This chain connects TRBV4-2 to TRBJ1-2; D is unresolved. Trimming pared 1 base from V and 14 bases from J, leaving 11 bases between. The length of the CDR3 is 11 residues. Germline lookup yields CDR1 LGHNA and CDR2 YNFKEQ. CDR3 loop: CASSQGGEPTF. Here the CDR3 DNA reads TGTGCCAGCAGCCAAGGTGGGGAGCCTACCTTC.

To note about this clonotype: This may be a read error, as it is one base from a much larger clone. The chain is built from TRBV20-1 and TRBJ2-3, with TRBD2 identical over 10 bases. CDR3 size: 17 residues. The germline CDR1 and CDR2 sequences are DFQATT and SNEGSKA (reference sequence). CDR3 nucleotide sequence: TGCTGTGCTAGAGATTTGTGGAGCGGGGGGGCTTTCGATACGCAGTATTTT. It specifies CCARDLWSGGAFDTQYF.